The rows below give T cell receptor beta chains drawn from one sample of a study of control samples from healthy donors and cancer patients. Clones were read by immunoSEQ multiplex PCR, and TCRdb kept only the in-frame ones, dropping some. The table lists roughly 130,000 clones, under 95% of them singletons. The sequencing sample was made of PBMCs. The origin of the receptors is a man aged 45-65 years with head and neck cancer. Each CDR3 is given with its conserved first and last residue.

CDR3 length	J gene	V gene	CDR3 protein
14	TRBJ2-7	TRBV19	CASRGGSLRNEQYF
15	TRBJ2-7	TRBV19	CASSPPGQGGREQYF
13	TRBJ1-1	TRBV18	CASSPTVNTEAFF
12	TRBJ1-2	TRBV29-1	CSVLTGRDGYTF
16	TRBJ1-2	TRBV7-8	CASSFSIPTGAGGYTF
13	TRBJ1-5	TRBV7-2	CASSRQGDQPQHF
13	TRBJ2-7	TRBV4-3	CASSHTAEYEQYF
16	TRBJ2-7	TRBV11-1	CASSLQGALPPNEQYF
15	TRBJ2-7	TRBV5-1	CASSMSGGASYEQYF
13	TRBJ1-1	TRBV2	CASTERENTEAFF
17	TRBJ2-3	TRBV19	CASSIHSSGGSTDTQYF
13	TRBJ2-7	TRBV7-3	CASSRGPPEEQYF
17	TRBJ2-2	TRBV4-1	CASSQRFRQGATGELFF
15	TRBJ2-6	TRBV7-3	CASSPLSSGANVLTF
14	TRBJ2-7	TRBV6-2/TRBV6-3	CASSGTRPMREQYF
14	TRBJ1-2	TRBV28	CASSLSSSQGGYTF
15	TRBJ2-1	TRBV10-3	CAISEVAGDYNEQFF
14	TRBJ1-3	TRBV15	CATSVGESGNTIYF
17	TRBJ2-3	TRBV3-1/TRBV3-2	CASSHRRGGVASDTQYF
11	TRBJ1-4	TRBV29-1	CSVEDHEKLFF
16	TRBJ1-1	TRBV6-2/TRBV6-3	CASSYSVFLSNTEAFF
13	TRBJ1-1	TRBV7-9	CASSLVGSGEAFF
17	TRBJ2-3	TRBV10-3	CAISESHGLRATDTQYF
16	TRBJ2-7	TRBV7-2	CASSLGTGQGGYEQYF
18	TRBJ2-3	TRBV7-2	CASRYGVLAGTSTDTQYF
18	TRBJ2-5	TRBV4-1	CASSPRRIPSGRQETQYF
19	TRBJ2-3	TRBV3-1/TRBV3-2	CASSQAARGFGVGTDTQYF
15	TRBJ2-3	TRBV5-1	CASSLERGRADTQYF
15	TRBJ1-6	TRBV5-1	CASSGAGDYNSPLHF
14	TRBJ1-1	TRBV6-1	CASSERGWNTEAFF
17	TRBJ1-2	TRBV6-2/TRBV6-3	CASSYSISGAPDYGYTF
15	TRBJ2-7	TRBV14	CASSFHGAGSYEQYF
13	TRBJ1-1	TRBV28	CASSFTSVTEAFF
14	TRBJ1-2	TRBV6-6	CASSYPTPTYGYTF
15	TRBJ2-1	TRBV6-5	CASRTDRGAYNEQFF
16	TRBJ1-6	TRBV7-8	CASSLQNRGYNSPLHF
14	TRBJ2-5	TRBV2	CASSRQGFQETQYF
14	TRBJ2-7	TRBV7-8	CASSLRDRGYEQYF
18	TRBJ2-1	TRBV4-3	CASSTWTSGEGGGNEQFF
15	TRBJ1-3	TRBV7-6	CASSDLARSGNTIYF